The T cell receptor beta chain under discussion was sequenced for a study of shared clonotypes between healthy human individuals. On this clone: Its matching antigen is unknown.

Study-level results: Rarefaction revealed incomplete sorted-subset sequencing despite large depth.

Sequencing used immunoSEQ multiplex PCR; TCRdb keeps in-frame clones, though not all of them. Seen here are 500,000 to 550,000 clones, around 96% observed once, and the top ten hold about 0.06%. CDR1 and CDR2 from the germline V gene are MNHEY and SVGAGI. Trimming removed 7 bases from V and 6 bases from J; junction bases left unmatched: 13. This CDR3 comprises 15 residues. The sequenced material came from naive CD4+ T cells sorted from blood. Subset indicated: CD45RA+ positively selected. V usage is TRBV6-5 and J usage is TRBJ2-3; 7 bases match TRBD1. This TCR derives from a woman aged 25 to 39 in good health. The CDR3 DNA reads TGTGCCAGCAAGATAACAGGGGCGGTTGGGGATACGCAGTATTTT. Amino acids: CASKITGAVGDTQYF.